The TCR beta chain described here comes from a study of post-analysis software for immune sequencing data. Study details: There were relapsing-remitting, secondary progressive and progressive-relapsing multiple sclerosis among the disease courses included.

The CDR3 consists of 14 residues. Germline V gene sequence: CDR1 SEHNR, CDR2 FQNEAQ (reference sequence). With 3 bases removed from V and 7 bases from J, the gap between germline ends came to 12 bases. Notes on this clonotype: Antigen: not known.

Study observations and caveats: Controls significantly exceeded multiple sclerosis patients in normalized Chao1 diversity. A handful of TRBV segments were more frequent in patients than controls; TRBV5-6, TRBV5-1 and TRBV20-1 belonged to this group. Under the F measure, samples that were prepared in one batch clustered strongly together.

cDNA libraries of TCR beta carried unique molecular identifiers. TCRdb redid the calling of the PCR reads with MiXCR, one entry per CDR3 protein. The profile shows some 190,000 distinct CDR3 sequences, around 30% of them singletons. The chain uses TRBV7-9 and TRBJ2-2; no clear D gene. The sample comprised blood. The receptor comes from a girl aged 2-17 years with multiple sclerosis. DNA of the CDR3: TGTGCCAGCAGCTTTAGGACCTTGGACGGGGAGCTGTTTTTT. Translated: CASSFRTLDGELFF.